Sequencing of this T cell receptor beta chain was carried out in a study of T-cell memory formation after mild COVID-19 (dated by TCRdb to about 2021). Looking at the study overall: Most TCR sequence clusters were specific to one of the two donors. T-cell clones expanding and contracting after mild COVID-19 in a couple of donors were tracked by longitudinal TCRalpha and TCRbeta repertoire sequencing. The cohort comprised two young, previously healthy adult volunteers, one female and one male.

Ficoll-Paque density gradient centrifugation was the method used to isolate PBMCs. Of note for this clonotype: The target of this receptor is not known. No much larger clone is present one base from it, and per-base qualities are unavailable.

The sequencer listed for this sample is Illumina NovaSeq 6000. Using 5'RACE with constant-segment primers, TCRalpha and TCRbeta cDNA libraries were constructed, with sample barcodes and unique molecular identifiers added in the process. Trizol reagent was used to extract RNA from every sample. The libraries were amplified in two PCR steps, and the second step added a second sample barcode and Illumina TruSeq adapters. The libraries were sequenced on an Illumina NovaSeq using 2 x 150 bp paired-end reads. Processing in the source paper ran as follows. Reads were demultiplexed and collapsed into UMI-guided consensus sequences with migec v1.2.7. Using mixcr v2.1.11, UMI consensuses were aligned to TRA and TRB V and J templates and then assembled into clonotypes. A clonotype was counted as expanded or contracted only when both edgeR and NoisET called the clonotype significant, with the noise models trained on biological replicates. For edgeR calls, the cutoffs were a false discovery rate-adjusted p below 0.01 and a log2 fold-change threshold of 1. As an exploratory analysis of dynamics, PCA with hierarchical clustering was applied to max-normalized trajectories of the 1000 most abundant clonotypes. Separately sequenced CD4+ and CD8+ repertoires were used to assign the CD4 or CD8 phenotype of responding clones. TCRdb itself trimmed the public reads at Q25 with fastp, ran MiXCR and retained productive beta chains. Each entry is one CDR3 protein sequence, shown with its most common DNA and genes. These V and J calls rely on TCRdb rather than the paper's analysis. A total of about 410,000 distinct CDR3 sequences appear in this sample, about a quarter of them only once. The top ten clonotypes cover approximately 14% of the sample.

The germline V gene supplies CDR1 MNHEY and CDR2 SVGAGI. The CDR3 sequence holds 13 residues, the cysteine and phenylalanine included. Only the CDR3 DNA stays, 39 bases, in frame from base 1. From V the trimming removes 5 bases and from J it removes 3 bases, while the gene matches leave 4 bases of the junction unaccounted for. Summary of the overall study and its limitations: Only two mild cases were covered in the study, and larger cohorts including severe cases with pre-infection samples were considered necessary. Some responding clones were detected in pre-infection memory, suggesting pre-existing cross-reactive memory T cells joined the SARS-CoV-2 response. SARS-CoV-2 specificity was not confirmed for the second-wave clones peaking on day 37. Clones contracting from day 15 to 85 had balanced CD4/CD8 phenotypes, while a second wave expanding from day 15 to 37 was biased towards CD4+. Contracting CD4+ clones turned up mainly in the CM and EM memory subsets, whereas EMRA was where CD8+ clones were enriched.

The sequenced sample consisted of PBMCs or a T cell subset sorted from them (not recorded which). The chain employs TRBV6-5 and TRBJ2-7; TRBD2 fits 7 bases in the junction. This sequence originates from an adult woman who had mild COVID-19 (a few samples of this study predate the infection). The sample titles of this study are shuffled in the database, so cell type and time point are left out; the donor was told from shared clones. CDR3 sequence: CASSRGEDYEQYF. The DNA is as follows: TGTGCCAGCAGTCGGGGGGAAGACTACGAGCAGTACTTC.